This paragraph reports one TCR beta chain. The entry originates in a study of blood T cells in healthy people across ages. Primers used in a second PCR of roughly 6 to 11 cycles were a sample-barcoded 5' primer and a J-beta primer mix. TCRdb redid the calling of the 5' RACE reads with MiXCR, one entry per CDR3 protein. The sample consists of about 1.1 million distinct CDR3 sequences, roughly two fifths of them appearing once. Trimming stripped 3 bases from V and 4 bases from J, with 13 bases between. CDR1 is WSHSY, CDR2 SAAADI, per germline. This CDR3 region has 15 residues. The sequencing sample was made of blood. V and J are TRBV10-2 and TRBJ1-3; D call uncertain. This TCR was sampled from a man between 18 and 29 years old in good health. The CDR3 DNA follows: TGCGCCAGCAGTGATGTCAGGCTGTTAGGAAACACCATATATTTT. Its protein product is CASSDVRLLGNTIYF.